The clone carrying this TCR beta chain was seen a handful of times. Its antigen remains unknown. The CDR3 runs to 16 residues. Trimming took 6 bases from V and 1 from J, leaving 18 bases between them. CDR1 is MNHNS and CDR2 is SASEGT in the germline V gene. Template switching added a universal primer site, and cDNA bore unique molecular identifiers. TCRdb itself ran the 5' RACE reads through MiXCR, one entry per CDR3 protein. The sample carries approximately 280,000 distinct CDR3 sequences, about 8% recorded once. The data belong to a study of identical twins. Findings and caveats of the study: Weaker excess twin sharing was observed in beta out-of-frame sequences. Cord blood beta clonotypes that were abundant carried fewer insertions, and memory repertoires showed no such trend.

The sample also formed part of further work on yellow fever vaccine responses in identical twins.

This sequence was found in a young woman in good health. Sequencing used memory (CD45RO+) T cells sorted from blood. The V call is TRBV6-1, the J call TRBJ2-5, with D possibly matching TRBD2 (5 bases). The CDR3 sequence: CASSSPSASTQETQYF. CDR3 sequence (DNA): TGTGCCAGCAGCTCCCCCTCGGCTAGCACCCAAGAGACCCAGTACTTC.